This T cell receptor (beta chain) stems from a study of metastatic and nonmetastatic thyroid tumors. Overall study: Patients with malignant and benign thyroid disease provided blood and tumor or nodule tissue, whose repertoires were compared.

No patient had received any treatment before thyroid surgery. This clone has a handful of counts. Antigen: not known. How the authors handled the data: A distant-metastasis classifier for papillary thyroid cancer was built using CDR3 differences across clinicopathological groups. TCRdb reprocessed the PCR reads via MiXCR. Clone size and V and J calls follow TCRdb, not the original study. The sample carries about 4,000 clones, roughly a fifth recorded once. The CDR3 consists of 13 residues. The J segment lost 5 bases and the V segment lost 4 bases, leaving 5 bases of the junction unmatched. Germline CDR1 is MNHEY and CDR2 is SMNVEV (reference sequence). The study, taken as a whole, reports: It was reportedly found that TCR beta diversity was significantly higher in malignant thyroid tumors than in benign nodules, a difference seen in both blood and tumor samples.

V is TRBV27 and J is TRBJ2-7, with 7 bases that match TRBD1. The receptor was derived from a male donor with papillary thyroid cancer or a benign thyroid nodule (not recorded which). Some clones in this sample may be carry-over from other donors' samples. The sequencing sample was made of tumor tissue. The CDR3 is CASSSIQGNEQYF. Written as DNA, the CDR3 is TGTGCCAGCAGTTCAATACAGGGGAACGAGCAGTACTTC.